This is a list of T cell receptor beta chains from one sample in a study of beta chain features in type 1 diabetes. The data were produced by immunoSEQ multiplex PCR, yet TCRdb's version contains in-frame clones alone and is incomplete. The sample shows about 740,000 clones, 13% of them seen only once. The sequencing sample was made of naive CD4+ T cells from blood. Source of these receptors: a man between 18 and 35 years old with type 1 diabetes. Each CDR3 is given with its conserved first and last residue. Each record gives: clone size, J gene, D gene, V gene, CDR3 protein, CDR3 DNA. A D gene is named only where the DNA matches it firmly. Only part of the rows carry a size: once, few, many, or a class if the clone is expanded.

>NA|TRBJ1-2|TRBD1|TRBV6-5
CASSRQGDGYTF
TGTGCCAGCAGTAGACAGGGTGATGGCTACACCTTC
>few|TRBJ1-1|TRBD1|TRBV30
CAWTAPGGTEAFF
TGTGCCTGGACCGCTCCAGGGGGCACTGAAGCTTTCTTT
>NA|TRBJ2-3|NA|TRBV5-6
CASTVAGIRDTQYF
TGTGCCAGCACCGTCGCGGGGATCCGTGATACGCAGTATTTT
>few|TRBJ2-1|NA|TRBV6-5
CASSYGGEQFF
TGTGCCAGCAGTTACGGCGGGGAGCAGTTCTTC
>few|TRBJ1-5|NA|TRBV21-1
CASSKAVVWDSNQPQHF
TGTGCCAGCAGCAAAGCGGTAGTCTGGGATAGCAATCAGCCCCAGCATTTT
>NA|TRBJ1-2|TRBD1|TRBV2
CASTSFLTGGYGYTF
TGTGCCAGCACCTCATTCCTCACAGGGGGCTATGGCTACACCTTC
>few|TRBJ1-4|NA|TRBV6-1
CASSEYRLDHPSF
TGTGCCAGCAGTGAATATAGGTTGGACCATCCCTCATTT
>NA|TRBJ2-2|NA|TRBV7-2
CASSLARTVTGELFF
TGTGCCAGCAGCTTAGCGAGAACCGTTACCGGGGAGCTGTTTTTT
>few|TRBJ2-4|NA|TRBV4-1
CASRDQGLAKNIQYF
TGCGCCAGCAGGGATCAGGGACTAGCCAAAAACATTCAGTACTTC
>NA|TRBJ2-7|NA|TRBV2
CASSEGRGPFYEQYF
TGTGCCAGCAGTGAAGGCCGGGGCCCATTCTACGAGCAGTACTTC
>few|TRBJ2-5|TRBD2|TRBV7-8
CAIGTSGGALETQYF
TGTGCCATAGGCACGAGCGGGGGGGCCTTAGAGACCCAGTACTTC
>NA|TRBJ1-6|TRBD1|TRBV6-1
CASGTGESPLHF
TGTGCCAGCGGGACAGGGGAATCACCCCTCCACTTT
>NA|TRBJ1-5|NA|TRBV4-2
CASSQEDQPQHF
TGTGCCAGCAGCCAAGAGGATCAGCCCCAGCATTTT
>NA|TRBJ1-4|NA|TRBV9
CASSVGGTTTNEKLFF
TGTGCCAGCAGCGTAGGGGGGACAACAACTAATGAAAAACTGTTTTTT
>NA|TRBJ2-1|NA|TRBV5-4
CASSFVMSSYNEQFF
TGTGCCAGCAGCTTCGTAATGAGCTCCTACAATGAGCAGTTCTTC
>few|TRBJ2-6|TRBD1|TRBV5-4
CASSLQTGPSGANVLTF
TGTGCCAGCAGCTTGCAGACAGGGCCCTCTGGGGCCAACGTCCTGACTTTC
>NA|TRBJ2-1|TRBD2|TRBV11-3
CASSLEGTSGGAHEQFF
TGTGCCAGCAGCTTAGAAGGGACTAGCGGGGGGGCCCATGAGCAGTTCTTC
>NA|TRBJ1-5|NA|TRBV2
CASSAQDSNQPQHF
TGTGCCAGCAGTGCTCAAGATAGCAATCAGCCCCAGCATTTT
>NA|TRBJ2-1|NA|TRBV9
CASSQGTHYNEQFF
TGTGCCAGCAGCCAAGGGACACACTACAATGAGCAGTTCTTC
>few|TRBJ1-2|NA|TRBV7-2
CASSLAGQGYGYTF
TGTGCCAGCAGCTTAGCTGGGCAGGGATATGGCTACACCTTC
>few|TRBJ1-3|NA|TRBV7-9
CASSLSRGNTIYF
TGTGCCAGCAGCTTATCGCGTGGAAACACCATATATTTT
>few|TRBJ2-3|NA|TRBV11-2
CASSERDRADTQYF
TGTGCCAGCAGCGAACGGGACCGAGCAGATACGCAGTATTTT
>few|TRBJ1-5|NA|TRBV5-1
CASSLDGGLDQPQHF
TGCGCCAGCAGCTTGGATGGGGGGCTTGATCAGCCCCAGCATTTT
>NA|TRBJ1-3|NA|TRBV5-1
CASSISGMGPPNTIYF
TGCGCCAGCAGCATATCAGGGATGGGTCCACCAAACACCATATATTTT
>few|TRBJ2-2|NA|TRBV27
CASTGFTGELFF
TGTGCCAGCACGGGTTTCACCGGGGAGCTGTTTTTT
>NA|TRBJ1-2|TRBD1|TRBV18
CASSPGLSGQGNYGYTF
TGTGCCAGCTCACCAGGGCTCTCGGGACAGGGGAACTATGGCTACACCTTC